This is a list of T cell receptor beta chains from one sample in a study of graft-versus-host responses after intestinal transplantation. Assay used: immunoSEQ multiplex PCR; TCRdb lists only in-frame clones, some missing. This sample yields about 59,000 clones, of which 90% to 95% are seen a single time; about 0.4% belongs to the top ten. Their specific antigens are unknown. The sample was unstimulated CD4+ T cells sorted from spleen or lymph node cells, taken before transplant. All receptors come from a human donor who was the organ donor for an intestinal transplant. The CDR3 runs from the conserved cysteine through the conserved F or W. Each record gives: V gene, D gene, clone size, CDR3 length, J gene, CDR3 DNA, CDR3 protein. A D gene is named only where the DNA matches it firmly. Clone sizes are given selectively: once, few, many, or a class where the clone is expanded.

>TRBV15|-|-|12|TRBJ1-2
TGTGCCACCAGCAGAGGAGCCTATGGCTACACCTTC
CATSRGAYGYTF
>TRBV27|-|-|18|TRBJ1-6
TGTGTCAGCAGTTTCGGGCAGGGTCATCCCATGGGTGGTTCACCCCTCCACTTT
CVSSFGQGHPMGGSPLHF
>TRBV2|-|-|11|TRBJ2-1
TGTGCCAGCAGTGAGGAACCGATACAGTTCTTC
CASSEEPIQFF
>TRBV6-5|-|-|15|TRBJ1-3
TGTGCCAGCAGGATTTCCTTTAGCTCTGGAAACACCATATATTTT
CASRISFSSGNTIYF
>TRBV4-1|TRBD2|-|15|TRBJ2-1
TGCGCCAGCAGCCCAGGACTAGCGGGGGCCCATGAGCAGTTCTTC
CASSPGLAGAHEQFF
>TRBV27|-|-|15|TRBJ2-7
TGTGCCAGCAGTTTCGCAGGCGAGAGCTCCTACGAGCAGTACTTC
CASSFAGESSYEQYF
>TRBV15|-|-|10|TRBJ2-7
TGTGCCACCAGGTTCGGGCGCAAGTACTTC
CATRFGRKYF
>TRBV19|TRBD1|-|14|TRBJ1-1
TGTGCCAGCACCCCCCGGACAGGGGACACTGAAGCTTTCTTT
CASTPRTGDTEAFF
>TRBV5-1|-|-|15|TRBJ1-1
TGCGCCAGCAGCTTGGTAGGCACCGAGGGCACTGAAGCTTTCTTT
CASSLVGTEGTEAFF
>TRBV5-8|TRBD2|-|17|TRBJ2-3
TGTGCCAGCAGCCTGGGGTCCTCTAGCGGGGTTGGAGATACGCAGTATTTT
CASSLGSSSGVGDTQYF
>TRBV7-2|-|-|15|TRBJ2-6
TGTGCCAGCAGTACAGCCCTCTCTGGGGCCAACGTCCTGACTTTC
CASSTALSGANVLTF
>TRBV6-6|TRBD1|-|15|TRBJ1-2
TGTGCCAGCAGTTTTCGGACAGGGTTAAGCTATGGCTACACCTTC
CASSFRTGLSYGYTF
>TRBV2|-|-|12|TRBJ2-3
TGTGCCAGCAGTGGGGTCACAGATACGCAGTATTTT
CASSGVTDTQYF
>TRBV29-1|-|-|13|TRBJ2-5
TGCAGCGTTGACTACGGGGGCCGAGAGACCCAGTACTTC
CSVDYGGRETQYF
>TRBV2|-|-|14|TRBJ1-6
TGTGCCAGCAGTGAATGGGGCAGGAATTCACCCCTCCACTTT
CASSEWGRNSPLHF
>TRBV5-1|TRBD1|-|16|TRBJ2-7
TGCGCCAGCAGCTTGAGAAGTACACAGGGGGCCTACGAGCAGTACTTC
CASSLRSTQGAYEQYF
>TRBV6-6|-|-|14|TRBJ2-1
TGTGCCAGCACCCGAGATGGGGGGGCTGGTGAGCAGTTCTTC
CASTRDGGAGEQFF
>TRBV14|TRBD2|few|16|TRBJ2-1
TGTGCCAGCAGCCCCCATACCGGGGGGACCTACAATGAGCAGTTCTTC
CASSPHTGGTYNEQFF
>TRBV11-2|-|-|14|TRBJ2-5
TGTGCCAGCCGGTCGAGGAACACCCAAGAGACCCAGTACTTC
CASRSRNTQETQYF
>TRBV2|-|-|13|TRBJ1-2
TGTGCCAGCACCCTAGGTCAGGGATATGGCTACACCTTC
CASTLGQGYGYTF
>TRBV5-4|-|-|13|TRBJ2-1
TGTGCCAGCAGCCCGGTGGCCTCCCCGAAGCAGTTCTTC
CASSPVASPKQFF
>TRBV4-2|-|-|15|TRBJ2-3
TGTGCCAGCAGCCAAGAGTGGGTACTAGCCAATACGCAGTATTTT
CASSQEWVLANTQYF
>TRBV18|-|-|15|TRBJ1-6
TGTGCCAGCTCACCTCTTCAGGGGAGCGATTCACCCCTCCACTTT
CASSPLQGSDSPLHF
>TRBV4-2|-|-|13|TRBJ2-5
TGTGCCAGCAGCCAAGGACAATTGGAGACCCAGTACTTC
CASSQGQLETQYF
>TRBV7-2|-|-|17|TRBJ1-6
TGTGCCAGCAGCCGGACCAATTCGAGCTCCTATAATTCACCCCTCCACTTT
CASSRTNSSSYNSPLHF
>TRBV29-1|-|-|12|TRBJ2-5
TGCAGCGTTGTCGGGCTCCAAGAGACCCAGTACTTC
CSVVGLQETQYF
>TRBV5-1|-|-|15|TRBJ2-3
TGCGCCAGCAGCTCTGGAAAGGGATCCTTGGATACGCAGTATTTT
CASSSGKGSLDTQYF
>TRBV4-3|TRBD2|-|17|TRBJ2-3
TGCGCCAGCAGCCAAGATCGGGCTAGCGGACACACAGATACGCAGTATTTT
CASSQDRASGHTDTQYF
>TRBV7-3|-|once|14|TRBJ2-3
TGTGCCAGCAGCTTAGAACCGGAAACAGATACGCAGTATTTT
CASSLEPETDTQYF
>TRBV6-1|-|few|14|TRBJ1-5
TGTGCCAGCGGCCTCGATGGGGCTGGTCAGCCCCAGCATTTT
CASGLDGAGQPQHF
>TRBV12-5|TRBD1|-|17|TRBJ1-2
TGTGCTAGTGGTTTAATCCCCCGGGACAGGGGACTCTATGGCTACACCTTC
CASGLIPRDRGLYGYTF
>TRBV10-1|TRBD1|once|16|TRBJ1-6
TGCGCCAGCAGTGCCACGGACAGGGGTTATAATTCACCCCTCCACTTT
CASSATDRGYNSPLHF
>TRBV9|-|-|16|TRBJ2-1
TGTGCCAGCAGCGGACCGAGCTGGCGGGGATACAATGAGCAGTTCTTC
CASSGPSWRGYNEQFF
>TRBV6-5|TRBD2|-|14|TRBJ2-3
TGTGCCAGCAGAGCGGGGGGGCGGGGAGATACGCAGTATTTT
CASRAGGRGDTQYF
>TRBV7-2|TRBD2|-|18|TRBJ2-5
TGTGCCAGCAGCCCCTTCCCGAGGCTAGCGGGGGGGGGCGAGACCCAGTACTTC
CASSPFPRLAGGGETQYF
>TRBV30|-|-|15|TRBJ1-3
TGTGCCTGGAGTGTAAGGAGGGGCTCTGGAAACACCATATATTTT
CAWSVRRGSGNTIYF
>TRBV9|-|-|13|TRBJ2-2
TGTGCCAGCAGCGTGCAGGGGACCGGGGAGCTGTTTTTT
CASSVQGTGELFF
>TRBV30|-|-|13|TRBJ1-5
TGTCTTGGGGTGGGGGATAGCAATCAGCCCCAGCATTTT
CLGVGDSNQPQHF
>TRBV7-2|-|-|16|TRBJ2-3
TGTGCCAGCAGAGATAGGGGTGACAGAATCACAGATACGCAGTATTTT
CASRDRGDRITDTQYF
>TRBV12-5|TRBD1|-|12|TRBJ1-2
TGTGCTAGTGGTCGGGACAGCTATGGCTACACCTTC
CASGRDSYGYTF
>TRBV10-3|TRBD1|once|13|TRBJ2-7
TGTGCCATCGGTCAGACAGGGGACTACGAGCAGTACTTC
CAIGQTGDYEQYF
>TRBV15|-|few|14|TRBJ1-6
TGTGCCACCAGCAGGGGGGCATATAATTCACCCCTCCACTTT
CATSRGAYNSPLHF
>TRBV5-4|-|-|14|TRBJ2-2
TGTGCCAGCACTCGGGGGTCGGGCACCGGGGAGCTGTTTTTT
CASTRGSGTGELFF
>TRBV7-4|TRBD1|-|18|TRBJ2-3
TGTGCCAGCAGCTTAATCATCTTGAAGGACAGGTGGACAGATACGCAGTATTTT
CASSLIILKDRWTDTQYF
>TRBV2|-|-|14|TRBJ2-1
TGTGCCAGCAGACCTAATCTAGGCACTAATGAGCAGTTCTTC
CASRPNLGTNEQFF
>TRBV7-2|-|-|15|TRBJ1-3
TGTGCCAGCAGCTTGGAGTCAGGCGCTGGAAACACCATATATTTT
CASSLESGAGNTIYF
>TRBV5-5|TRBD1|once|15|TRBJ2-5
TGTGCCACCCACCGACAGGGATCCCTACAAGAGACCCAGTACTTC
CATHRQGSLQETQYF
>TRBV5-5|-|-|15|TRBJ1-2
TGTGCCAGCAGCTTTGCGGGGCGGCACTCCTATGGCTACACCTTC
CASSFAGRHSYGYTF
>TRBV7-2|-|-|13|TRBJ1-1
TGTGCCAGCAGCTTTTCATTGGACACTGAAGCTTTCTTT
CASSFSLDTEAFF
>TRBV27|TRBD2|-|14|TRBJ2-2
TGTGCCAGCCTCCCTAGCGGGCACACCGGGGAGCTGTTTTTT
CASLPSGHTGELFF
>TRBV11-3|TRBD1|-|13|TRBJ2-1
TGTGCCAGCAGCTTAGAACAGGGGATTGAGCAGTTCTTC
CASSLEQGIEQFF
>TRBV4-3|-|-|11|TRBJ2-7
TGCGCCAGCAGCCAAGAAGGCGAGCAGTACTTC
CASSQEGEQYF
>TRBV29-1|-|-|14|TRBJ1-2
TGCAGCGTTGAAGTGACAGGATCTCTCTATGGCTACACCTTC
CSVEVTGSLYGYTF
>TRBV9|TRBD2|-|16|TRBJ2-1
TGTGCCAGCAGCGTAGGGGAGCGGGGGGGTACGGATGAGCAGTTCTTC
CASSVGERGGTDEQFF
>TRBV14|TRBD2|-|16|TRBJ2-1
TGTGCCAGCAGCCAAGAGGCTAGCGGGGGTAAGGATGAGCAGTTCTTC
CASSQEASGGKDEQFF
>TRBV7-3|-|-|16|TRBJ2-1
TGTGCCAGCAGCTTAATGGCGGGGAGCTCCTACAATGAGCAGTTCTTC
CASSLMAGSSYNEQFF
>TRBV5-6|-|few|14|TRBJ1-2
TGTGCCAGCAGCTTTGGGCGGTTTAACTATGGCTACACCTTC
CASSFGRFNYGYTF
>TRBV4-3|-|-|15|TRBJ1-4
TGCGCCAGCAGCCAAGGGGGGGAAAGAAGTGAAAAACTGTTTTTT
CASSQGGERSEKLFF
>TRBV5-8|TRBD1|-|17|TRBJ2-1
TGTGCCAGCAGCGCGACCGGGACAGCCAACTCCTACAATGAGCAGTTCTTC
CASSATGTANSYNEQFF